Listed here are 13 T cell receptor beta chains from one sample, sequenced in a study of blood T cell repertoires in COVID-19. The data were produced by immunoSEQ multiplex PCR, yet TCRdb's version contains in-frame clones alone and is incomplete. The profile shows about 460,000 clones, approximately 90% of them singletons. The sample comprised PBMCs or T cells enriched from blood (not recorded which). Receptors were obtained from a woman aged 55-70 years who had recovered from COVID-19.

The chain carries TRBV10-3 and TRBJ1-1, with 7 bases lining up with TRBD1. The CDR3 length is 16 residues. Germline V gene data show CDR1 as ENHRY and CDR2 as SYGVKD. J gave up 5 bases and V 3 bases, and 12 bases lay outside the gene matches. The CDR3 DNA reads as TGTGCCATCAGTGATATCGTGACAGGGCTGGGTACTGAAGCTTTCTTT. Amino acids: CAISDIVTGLGTEAFF.

This chain links TRBV11-2 with TRBJ1-6; the match to TRBD1 covers 8 bases. CDR1 SGHAT and CDR2 FQNNGV come from the germline V gene. The CDR3 has 19 residues. With 1 base clipped from V and 7 bases from J, the junction kept 15 bases outside the gene matches. CDR3 bases: TGTGCCAGCAGCTTAGTAGGGCCCCGGGACAGGTCGCCCAATTCACCCCTCCACTTT. Residues: CASSLVGPRDRSPNSPLHF.

The chain joins TRBV30 to TRBJ1-2, with 7 bases identical to TRBD1. CDR1 is GTSNPN, CDR2 SVGIG, per germline (reference sequence). The CDR3 sequence is 16 residues long. V gave up 2 bases and J gave up 8 bases; unmatched junction bases: 17. This CDR3 is CAWSSVGGGPGGGYTF. CDR3 nucleotides: TGTGCCTGGAGTTCGGTGGGAGGTGGGCCAGGGGGAGGCTACACCTTC.

The chain carries TRBV24-1 and TRBJ1-3; 10 bases match TRBD1. CDR3 size: 16 residues. Losses at the gene ends were 4 bases for V and 2 bases for J; bases not matched to a gene: 4. Germline CDR1 KGHDR, CDR2 SFDVKD. CDR3 loop: CATSDGDRGTGNTIYF. CDR3 nucleotides: TGTGCCACCAGTGACGGGGACAGGGGCACTGGAAACACCATATATTTT.

The chain couples TRBV11-3 to TRBJ2-3; 7 bases agree with TRBD1. The length of the CDR3 is 18 residues. The germline CDR1 and CDR2 sequences are SGHNT and YENEEA. V trimming: 7 bases; J trimming: 0 bases; junction bases outside the gene matches: 16. CDR3 sequence reads: CASTLGRTGDGSTDTQYF. CDR3 bases: TGTGCCAGCACCTTGGGGCGAACAGGGGATGGGAGCACAGATACGCAGTATTTT.

The chain couples TRBV7-6 to TRBJ2-3, with 7 bases that match TRBD1. With V trimmed by 5 bases and J by 5 bases, 10 bases remained unmatched. This CDR3 comprises 15 residues. CDR1 is SGHVS, CDR2 FNYEAQ, per germline. The CDR3 sequence is CASSPRQGLRDTQYF. The CDR3, as DNA: TGTGCCAGCAGCCCGAGACAGGGTTTGAGAGATACGCAGTATTTT.

The chain uses TRBV12-1 and TRBJ2-2; the table assigns TRBD1, which was not confirmed against the DNA. TRBV12-1 is described as a pseudogene. The CDR3 has 14 amino acids. The CDR3 DNA reads TGTGCCAGCAGCTTATCTGGGCAAACCGGGGAGCTGTTTTTT. It is translated as CASSLSGQTGELFF.

The chain combines TRBV9 with TRBJ1-3, with D uncertain. The germline V gene encodes CDR1 SGDLS and CDR2 YYNGEE. Trimming cost V 0 bases and J 0 bases, with 13 bases left between them. The CDR3 runs 17 residues. The CDR3 protein is CASSVGPGGLSGNTIYF. The CDR3 DNA follows: TGTGCCAGCAGCGTAGGGCCCGGCGGGCTCTCTGGAAACACCATATATTTT.

The chain uses TRBV5-1 and TRBJ1-1, with D possibly TRBD1 on 6 matching bases. Germline V CDR1 and CDR2: SGHRS, YFSETQ. Trimming stripped 4 bases from V and 11 bases from J, with 15 bases between. This CDR3 contains 12 residues. This CDR3 is CASSPTGTAAFF. CDR3 bases: TGCGCCAGCAGCCCAACAGGGACGGCCGCTTTCTTT.

Here the CDR3 reads CAISENRKETSTDTQYF. In DNA form, the CDR3 reads TGTGCCATCAGTGAAAATCGAAAGGAGACTAGCACAGATACGCAGTATTTT. V usage is TRBV10-3 and J usage is TRBJ2-3; D is undetermined. The V end lost 3 bases, the J end lost 0 bases, and 16 bases lay between the germline ends. This CDR3 is 17 amino acids long. Germline CDR1 reads ENHRY; CDR2 reads SYGVKD.

Of note for this clone: The sample carries other DNA sequences with the same CDR3. The chain recombines TRBV2 with TRBJ2-1; 12 nucleotides agree with TRBD2. The germline CDR1 and CDR2 sequences are SNHLY and FYNNEI. The CDR3 has 14 amino acids. The J segment lost 4 bases and the V segment lost 9 bases, leaving 4 bases of the junction unmatched. The CDR3 reads CASKTSGGYNEQFF. The CDR3 coding sequence is TGTGCCAGTAAAACTAGCGGGGGGTACAATGAGCAGTTCTTC. Variable domain in full (rest from reference TRBV2 and TRBJ2-1): EPEVTQTPSHQVTQMGQEVILRCVPISNHLYFYWYRQILGQKVEFLVSFYNNEISEKSEIFDDQFSVERPDGSNFTLKIRSTKLEDSAMYFCASKTSGGYNEQFFGPGTRLTVL.

This chain joins TRBV2 and TRBJ1-2; the D gene is possibly TRBD1 (5 bases). CDR3 size: 11 residues. The V and J ends lost 7 bases and 4 bases respectively, with 7 bases between them. CDR1 is SNHLY and CDR2 is FYNNEI in the germline V gene. This CDR3 is CASTGIYGYTF. CDR3 sequence (DNA): TGTGCCAGCACAGGGATCTATGGCTACACCTTC.

In its sample, this clone was seen once. V and J are TRBV24-1 and TRBJ1-5; possibly TRBD1 for D (5 bases). V lost 3 bases to trimming and J lost 0 bases, with 20 bases between them. In germline, CDR1 is KGHDR, CDR2 SFDVKD. CDR3 length: 19 residues. The CDR3 protein is CATSDPRREGPNSNQPQHF. CDR3 bases: TGTGCCACCAGTGATCCTCGACGGGAGGGACCGAATAGCAATCAGCCCCAGCATTTT.